The entry below gives a single T cell receptor beta chain sequence along with its context. Trimming took off 2 bases at V and 8 bases at J, with 15 bases between the two ends. The CDR3 length is 14 residues. Germline V lookup: CDR1 MNHNS, CDR2 SASEGT. The data belong to a study of control samples from healthy donors and cancer patients. Clones were sequenced by immunoSEQ multiplex PCR, and TCRdb holds only the in-frame ones, with some missing. The sample lists about 42,000 clones; approximately 87% were seen once. Material: blood. This chain joins TRBV6-1 and TRBJ1-2; a possible D gene is TRBD1 (6 bases). The sequence was collected from a man aged 60 to 69 in good health. The CDR3 DNA is TGTGCCAGCAGTGAAAAAGAGACAGGAAAAGGCTACACCTTC. It specifies CASSEKETGKGYTF.